The 32 T cell receptor beta chains given below trace back to one sample, sequenced in a study of cytomegalovirus exposure and HLA in healthy donors. Vbeta (60) and Jbeta (13) primers were used in the PCR. The assay was immunoSEQ multiplex PCR, and TCRdb's table has in-frame clones only and misses some. Among approximately 140,000 clones listed, approximately 88% were seen once. The sample comprised PBMCs. Receptor source: a woman in her thirties or forties in good health and CMV-seronegative.

The chain is built from TRBV5-1 and TRBJ1-1; 8 bases are a match to TRBD1. Germline trimming cut 5 bases from V and 4 bases from J; bases unmatched to any gene: 10. This CDR3 has 15 amino acids. Germline assignment: CDR1 SGHRS and CDR2 YFSETQ. The CDR3 DNA sequence: TGCGCCAGCAGGGGGACAGGCCCTCAGGGCACTGAAGCTTTCTTT. Translation gives CASRGTGPQGTEAFF.

The chain carries TRBV28 and TRBJ2-7; 9 bases agree with TRBD1. Germline trimming cut 5 bases from V and 7 bases from J; bases unmatched to any gene: 9. This CDR3 contains 14 residues. CDR1 is MDHEN and CDR2 is SYDVKM in the germline V gene. The CDR3 nucleotides are TGTGCCAGCAGTGTAGCACAGGGGGCGGGGGAGCAGTACTTC. This gives the protein CASSVAQGAGEQYF.

The rearrangement uses TRBV6-5 and TRBJ2-5, with no clear D. This CDR3 is built from 13 residues. V lost 7 bases and J lost 2, with 11 bases in between. The germline V gene encodes CDR1 MNHEY and CDR2 SVGAGI. In DNA, the CDR3 is TGTGCCAGCACCTCTTACGAGCAAGAGACCCAGTACTTC. It is translated as CASTSYEQETQYF.

This sequence joins TRBV7-3 and TRBJ2-5; 7 nucleotides agree with TRBD2. Germline CDR1 is SGHTA and CDR2 is FQGTGA. CDR3 size: 15 residues. The V segment lost 4 bases and the J segment 5 bases; nucleotides outside the gene matches: 10. The CDR3 region is CASSSRGGTRETQYF. CDR3 nucleotides: TGTGCCAGCAGCTCGAGGGGAGGGACCCGGGAGACCCAGTACTTC.

V and J are TRBV28 and TRBJ2-2, with 8 bases that match TRBD1. The trim removed 3 bases at V and 7 bases at J, leaving 22 bases unmatched. The CDR3 runs 20 residues. Germline-derived CDR1 and CDR2 are MDHEN and SYDVKM. In DNA, the CDR3 is TGTGCCAGCAGTTTGGCATCCGGGACAGGATCCCGATGGGGAGTCGGGGAGCTGTTTTTT. This translates into CASSLASGTGSRWGVGELFF.

The genes are TRBV11-2 and TRBJ2-5; D is unresolved. The J call may be faulty, since TRBJ2-7 better matches the DNA end. CDR1 is SGHAT and CDR2 is FQNNGV in the germline V gene. The CDR3 sequence is 15 residues long. For the CDR3, the DNA is TGTGCCAGCAGCTTGGATGCGGCAGAGGTCTACGAGCAGTACTTC. Its protein product is CASSLDAAEVYEQYF.

The chain recombines TRBV6-1 with TRBJ1-1; no firm D call. V lost 0 bases and J lost 1, with 6 bases in between. Germline V CDR1 and CDR2: MNHNS, SASEGT. The CDR3 has 14 residues. The CDR3 region has the DNA TGTGCCAGCAGTGAAGCAGGAGAGAACACTGAAGCTTTCTTT. Its translation: CASSEAGENTEAFF.

This chain joins TRBV5-1 and TRBJ2-1; TRBD2 aligns across 11 bases. The CDR3 has 14 amino acids. In germline, CDR1 is SGHRS, CDR2 YFSETQ. The V gene end was trimmed by 3 bases and the J gene end by 5 bases; junction bases not matched to a gene: 1. The DNA for the CDR3 is TGCGCCAGCAGCTCGGGACTAGCGGACAATGAGCAGTTCTTC. Residues: CASSSGLADNEQFF.

The rearrangement joins TRBV19 to TRBJ2-5, with D tentatively TRBD2 (6 bases). Trimming left V 3 bases short and J 9 bases short, with 17 bases between. The CDR3 is 14 amino acids. Germline CDR1 reads LNHDA; CDR2 reads SQIVND (reference sequence). The CDR3 protein is CASSIWGVPGSQYF. The CDR3 DNA reads as TGTGCCAGTAGTATCTGGGGGGTACCAGGGTCCCAGTACTTC. Full variable domain (remainder filled in from reference TRBV19 and TRBJ2-5): DGGITQSPKYLFRKEGQNVTLSCEQNLNHDAMYWYRQDPGQGLRLIYYSQIVNDFQKGDIAEGYSVSREKKESFPLTVTSAQKNPTAFYLCASSIWGVPGSQYFGPGTRLLVL.

The genes are TRBV6-5 and TRBJ2-3; TRBD2 aligns across 7 bases. CDR1 MNHEY and CDR2 SVGAGI come from the germline V gene. The CDR3 consists of 16 residues. V shed 4 bases, J shed 6 bases, and the junction held 13 bases outside the gene matches. The CDR3 here is CASSWQRETHRDTQYF. The CDR3 region has the DNA TGTGCCAGCAGTTGGCAGCGGGAAACCCATAGGGATACGCAGTATTTT.

The rearrangement joins TRBV30 to TRBJ2-7, with TRBD1 identical over 9 bases. Germline trimming cut 4 bases from V and 2 bases from J; bases unmatched to any gene: 3. The germline gives CDR1 GTSNPN, CDR2 SVGIG (reference sequence). The CDR3 sequence is 13 residues long. This CDR3 reads CAWNRQGAYEQYF. For the CDR3, the DNA is TGTGCCTGGAACAGACAGGGGGCCTACGAGCAGTACTTC.

The chain recombines TRBV2 with TRBJ1-4, with D possibly being TRBD1 (6 bases). The ends were cut back, 6 bases at V and 4 bases at J, with 18 bases in the middle. The CDR3 spans 16 residues. Per germline, CDR1 SNHLY and CDR2 FYNNEI. The CDR3 region is CASRDTNRDYNEKLFF. The CDR3 DNA reads TGTGCCAGCAGGGACACTAACAGGGATTATAATGAAAAACTGTTTTTT.

This clone was found once. V is TRBV5-1 and J is TRBJ1-1, with a tentative D call TRBD1 (5 bases). The V end was cut by 0 bases, the J end by 4 bases, with 16 bases between. Germline V gene lookup returns CDR1 SGHRS and CDR2 YFSETQ. The CDR3 is 16 amino acids. CDR3 DNA: TGCGCCAGCAGCTTGGCCCCCTCAGGGTCCGCCACTGAAGCTTTCTTT. Its translation is CASSLAPSGSATEAFF.

The sample holds one count of this clone. This chain links TRBV11-3 with TRBJ1-1; D unresolved. The CDR3 is 14 residues long. Trimming cost V 3 bases and J 4 bases, with 12 bases left between them. The germline V gene encodes CDR1 SGHNT and CDR2 YENEEA. The CDR3 sequence: CASSFNGDTTEAFF. In DNA form, the CDR3 reads TGTGCCAGCAGCTTCAACGGTGACACCACTGAAGCTTTCTTT.

Here the CDR3 DNA reads TGTGCCATCAGTGTAGCGATCAATGAGCAGTTCTTC. This translates into CAISVAINEQFF. The genes are TRBV10-3 and TRBJ2-1; D may be TRBD2 (5 bases). Trimming left V 4 bases short and J 6 bases short, with 7 bases between. The CDR3 has 12 amino acids. Germline CDR1 and CDR2: ENHRY and SYGVKD.

The chain carries TRBV5-1 and TRBJ2-1, with D possibly TRBD1 on 6 matching bases. CDR3 length: 14 residues. The germline V and J ends were trimmed by 4 bases and 7 bases, with 15 bases remaining between them. Per germline, CDR1 SGHRS and CDR2 YFSETQ. CDR3 DNA: TGCGCCAGCAGCCATACAGGGAGTTCAAATGAGCAGTTCTTC. Translation: CASSHTGSSNEQFF.

The chain employs TRBV5-4 and TRBJ2-1, with 9 bases fitting TRBD1. Trimming removed 5 bases from V and 7 bases from J; junction bases left unmatched: 7. Germline V CDR1 and CDR2: SGHNT, YYREEE (reference sequence). This CDR3 spans 14 amino acids. CDR3 DNA: TGTGCCAGCAGATTCCGGGACAGGGAAAATGAGCAGTTCTTC. Its translation is CASRFRDRENEQFF.

The chain joins TRBV6-6 to TRBJ2-5; 8 bases line up with TRBD1. This CDR3 spans 15 amino acids. The junction had 7 bases not matched to a gene; V was cut back by 2 bases and J by 5 bases. The V gene's germline CDR1 is MNHNY and CDR2 SVGAGI (reference sequence). The CDR3 DNA is TGTGCCAGCAGTTACAGGCTGACAGGGGACGAGACCCAGTACTTC. It is translated as CASSYRLTGDETQYF.

This clone was seen only once. The chain joins TRBV27 to TRBJ1-2; D might be TRBD1 (5 bases). V was clipped by 4 bases and J by 6 bases, with 18 bases between them. CDR1 is MNHEY, CDR2 SMNVEV, per germline (reference sequence). CDR3 size: 15 residues. CDR3 sequence reads: CASSYMGGEVNGYTF. The CDR3 region has the DNA TGTGCCAGCAGTTACATGGGGGGGGAAGTAAATGGCTACACCTTC.

This chain links TRBV11-3 with TRBJ1-1; possibly TRBD1 for D (6 bases). CDR1 SGHNT and CDR2 YENEEA come from the germline V gene. V was clipped by 5 bases and J by 4 bases, with 20 bases between them. CDR3 size: 16 residues. DNA of the CDR3: TGTGCCAGCAGCCAGTGGTACAGGGCGGGGGGCACTGAAGCTTTCTTT. Translated, it gives CASSQWYRAGGTEAFF.

As for this clone: At one end the junction does not follow the germline gene, possibly because of a read error. This chain joins TRBV11-3 and TRBJ1-1; unclear D gene. CDR1 is SGHNT and CDR2 is YENEEA in the germline V gene. The CDR3 is made up of 12 amino acids. The CDR3 here is CASSLVNSEAFF. CDR3 coding DNA: TGTGCCAGCAGCTTAGTAAACAGTGAAGCTTTCTTT.

The rearrangement links TRBV7-9 to TRBJ2-1; TRBD1 aligns across 7 bases. CDR3 size: 16 residues. In germline, CDR1 is SEHNR, CDR2 FQNEAQ (reference sequence). Unmatched junction bases numbered 4, after V lost 2 bases and J lost 0 bases. CDR3 nucleotides: TGTGCCAGCAGCTTATTGCGACAGGGCTCCTACAATGAGCAGTTCTTC. Residues: CASSLLRQGSYNEQFF.

CDR3 nucleotides: TGTGCCACCCGGACATCAGATACGCAGTATTTT. This translates into CATRTSDTQYF. The chain uses TRBV6-5 and TRBJ2-3, with a tentative D call TRBD1 (5 bases). V lost 10 bases and J lost 4, with 9 bases in between. The germline V gene has CDR1 MNHEY and CDR2 SVGAGI. The CDR3 has 11 residues.

The chain recombines TRBV6-1 with TRBJ1-5; possibly TRBD1 for D (6 bases). Germline V gene lookup returns CDR1 MNHNS and CDR2 SASEGT. The CDR3 has 13 residues. The germline V and J ends were trimmed by 4 bases and 6 bases, with 10 bases remaining between them. The CDR3 reads CASSVTGIQPQHF. The CDR3 DNA follows: TGTGCCAGCAGTGTTACAGGGATTCAGCCCCAGCATTTT.

As to this clone: The same CDR3 also results from other DNA sequences found in this sample. CDR3 loop: CASSRGLYEQYF. The CDR3 DNA follows: TGTGCCAGCAGTCGGGGACTATACGAGCAGTACTTC. V and J are TRBV6-5 and TRBJ2-7, with 7 bases matching TRBD2. V lost 5 bases to trimming and J lost 4 bases; unmatched junction nucleotides: 2. The CDR3 loop spans 12 amino acids. Per the germline V gene, CDR1 is MNHEY and CDR2 is SVGAGI.

The chain is built from TRBV4-3 and TRBJ2-1; 9 nucleotides align to TRBD1. Losses at the gene ends were 4 bases for V and 2 bases for J; bases not matched to a gene: 6. Germline CDR1 reads LGHNA; CDR2 reads YSLEER. The CDR3 length is 16 residues. CDR3 sequence reads: CASSRLQGAAYNEQFF. The CDR3 coding sequence is TGCGCCAGCAGCCGGCTACAGGGGGCCGCCTACAATGAGCAGTTCTTC.

CDR3 residues: CASSLDSGAYNEQFF. The CDR3 DNA is TGTGCCAGCAGCCTTGATAGCGGGGCCTACAATGAGCAGTTCTTC. The chain combines TRBV7-2 with TRBJ2-1; the match to TRBD2 covers 8 bases. The CDR3 sequence is 15 residues long. V gave up 5 bases and J gave up 2 bases; unmatched junction bases: 5. The V gene's germline CDR1 is SGHTA and CDR2 FQGNSA.

The genes are TRBV7-9 and TRBJ1-4, with D unclear. Trimming removed 0 bases at V and 7 bases at J, with 6 bases between. Germline V lookup: CDR1 SEHNR, CDR2 FQNEAQ (reference sequence). The CDR3 has 13 amino acids. The CDR3 sequence is CASSLAGGEKLFF. The CDR3 DNA sequence: TGTGCCAGCAGCTTAGCTGGAGGTGAAAAACTGTTTTTT.

The chain's CDR3 is CASSATGRSYNSPLHF. The CDR3 DNA is TGTGCCAGCAGCGCGACAGGGAGGTCCTATAATTCACCCCTCCACTTT. V gene TRBV7-8 combines with J gene TRBJ1-6; 7 bases line up with TRBD1. Per the germline V gene, CDR1 is SGHVS and CDR2 is FQNEAQ. This CDR3 region has 16 residues. V dropped 5 bases and J dropped 1; count of bases not matched to a gene: 5.

This clone appeared once. The chain joins TRBV6-5 to TRBJ2-5, with 8 bases fitting TRBD1. From germline, CDR1 is MNHEY and CDR2 SVGAGI. V lost 6 bases to trimming and J lost 4 bases; unmatched junction nucleotides: 10. This CDR3 contains 15 residues. In DNA, the CDR3 is TGTGCCAGCAGACCATCACAGGGGGGTGGAGAGACCCAGTACTTC. As protein: CASRPSQGGGETQYF.

This chain links TRBV5-8 with TRBJ2-4, with 7 bases identical to TRBD2. The CDR3 has 15 residues. CDR1 is SGHTS and CDR2 is YDEGEE in the germline V gene. The J segment lost 6 bases and the V segment lost 0 bases, leaving 6 bases of the junction unmatched. DNA for the CDR3: TGTGCCAGCAGCTTGGTACGGGGACTAAGAAACATTCAGTACTTC. Amino acids: CASSLVRGLRNIQYF. Filled out from reference TRBV5-8 and TRBJ2-4, the complete variable domain reads EAGVTQSPTHLIKTRGQQATLRCSPISGHTSVYWYQQALGLGLQFLLWYDEGEERNRGNFPPRFSGRQFPNYSSELNVNALELEDSALYLCASSLVRGLRNIQYFGAGTRLSVL.

The chain uses TRBV19 and TRBJ1-1; 8 nucleotides match TRBD1. Germline CDR1 is LNHDA and CDR2 is SQIVND (reference sequence). V lost 5 bases and J lost 1; bases outside the gene matches: 3. The CDR3 runs to 14 residues. The CDR3 DNA reads TGTGCCAGTAGTGCGACAGGGGCGAACACTGAAGCTTTCTTT. Amino acids: CASSATGANTEAFF.